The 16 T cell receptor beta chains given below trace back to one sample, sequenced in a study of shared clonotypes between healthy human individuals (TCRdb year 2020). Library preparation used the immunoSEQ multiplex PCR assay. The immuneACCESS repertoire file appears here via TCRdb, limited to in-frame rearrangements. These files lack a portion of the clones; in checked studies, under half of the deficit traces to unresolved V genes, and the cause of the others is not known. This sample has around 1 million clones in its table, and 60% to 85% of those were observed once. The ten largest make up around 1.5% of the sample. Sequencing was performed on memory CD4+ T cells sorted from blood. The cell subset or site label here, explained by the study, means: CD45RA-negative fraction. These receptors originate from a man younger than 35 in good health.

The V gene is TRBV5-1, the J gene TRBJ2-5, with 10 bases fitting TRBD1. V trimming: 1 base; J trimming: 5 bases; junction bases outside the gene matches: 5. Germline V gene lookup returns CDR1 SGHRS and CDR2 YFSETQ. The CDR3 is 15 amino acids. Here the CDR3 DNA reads TGCGCCAGCAGCTTGCAGGACAGGGGGACGGAGACCCAGTACTTC. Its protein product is CASSLQDRGTETQYF.

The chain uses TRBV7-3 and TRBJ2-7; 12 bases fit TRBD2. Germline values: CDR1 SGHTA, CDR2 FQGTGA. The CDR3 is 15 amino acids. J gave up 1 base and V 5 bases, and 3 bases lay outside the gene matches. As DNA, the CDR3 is TGTGCCAGCAGCCCAGGACTAGCGGGGTCCTACGAGCAGTACTTC. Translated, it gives CASSPGLAGSYEQYF.

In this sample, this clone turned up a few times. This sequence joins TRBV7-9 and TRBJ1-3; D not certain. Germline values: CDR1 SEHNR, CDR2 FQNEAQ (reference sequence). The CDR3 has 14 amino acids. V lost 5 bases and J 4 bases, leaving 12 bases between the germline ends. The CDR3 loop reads CASSRENSGNTIYF. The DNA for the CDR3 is TGTGCCAGCAGCCGTGAAAACAGCGGAAACACCATATATTTT.

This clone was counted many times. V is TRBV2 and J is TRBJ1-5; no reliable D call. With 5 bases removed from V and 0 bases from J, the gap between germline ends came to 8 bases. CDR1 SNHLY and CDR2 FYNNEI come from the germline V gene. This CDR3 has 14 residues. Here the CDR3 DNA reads TGTGCCAGCAGTACATGGGATAGCAATCAGCCCCAGCATTTT. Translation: CASSTWDSNQPQHF.

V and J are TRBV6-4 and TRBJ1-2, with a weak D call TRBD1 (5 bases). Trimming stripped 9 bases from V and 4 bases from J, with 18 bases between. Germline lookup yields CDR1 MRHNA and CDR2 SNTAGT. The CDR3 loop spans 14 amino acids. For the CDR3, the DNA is TGTGCCAGGCGTGGGCAGGGCCGAGGCTATGGCTACACCTTC. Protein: CARRGQGRGYGYTF.

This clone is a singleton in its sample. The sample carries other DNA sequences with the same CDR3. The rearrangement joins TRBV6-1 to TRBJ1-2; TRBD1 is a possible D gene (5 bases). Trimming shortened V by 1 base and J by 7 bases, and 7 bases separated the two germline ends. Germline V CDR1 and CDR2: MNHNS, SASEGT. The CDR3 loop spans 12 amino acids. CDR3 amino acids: CASSEGQLGYTF. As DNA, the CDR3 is TGTGCCAGCAGTGAAGGACAGCTTGGCTACACCTTC.

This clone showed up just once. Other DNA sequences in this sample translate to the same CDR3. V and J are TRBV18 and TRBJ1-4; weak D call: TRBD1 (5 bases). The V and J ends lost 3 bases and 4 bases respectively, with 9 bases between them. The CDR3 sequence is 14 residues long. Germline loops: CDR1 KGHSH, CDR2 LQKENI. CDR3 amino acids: CASSPQGNNEKLFF. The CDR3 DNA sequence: TGTGCCAGCTCACCCCAGGGAAATAATGAAAAACTGTTTTTT.

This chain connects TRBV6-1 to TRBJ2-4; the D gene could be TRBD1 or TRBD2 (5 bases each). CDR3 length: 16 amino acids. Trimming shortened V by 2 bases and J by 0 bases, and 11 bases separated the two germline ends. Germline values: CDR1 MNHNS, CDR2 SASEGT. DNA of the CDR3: TGTGCCAGCAGTGAACCGGGGCTACTAGCCAAAAACATTCAGTACTTC. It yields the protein CASSEPGLLAKNIQYF.

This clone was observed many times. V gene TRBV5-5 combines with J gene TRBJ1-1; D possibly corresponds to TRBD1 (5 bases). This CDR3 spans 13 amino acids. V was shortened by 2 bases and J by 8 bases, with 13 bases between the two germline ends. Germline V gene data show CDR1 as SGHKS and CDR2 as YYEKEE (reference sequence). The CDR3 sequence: CASSFSSGLEAFF. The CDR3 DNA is TGTGCCAGCAGCTTCTCGTCAGGGTTAGAAGCTTTCTTT.

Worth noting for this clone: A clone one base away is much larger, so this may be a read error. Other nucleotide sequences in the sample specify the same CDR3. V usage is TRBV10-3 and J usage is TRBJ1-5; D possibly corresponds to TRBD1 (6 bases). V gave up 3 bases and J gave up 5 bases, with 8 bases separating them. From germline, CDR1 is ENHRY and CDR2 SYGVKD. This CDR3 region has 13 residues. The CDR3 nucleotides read TGTGCCATCAGTGACGAGGGGGATCAGCCCCAGCATTTT. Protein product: CAISDEGDQPQHF.

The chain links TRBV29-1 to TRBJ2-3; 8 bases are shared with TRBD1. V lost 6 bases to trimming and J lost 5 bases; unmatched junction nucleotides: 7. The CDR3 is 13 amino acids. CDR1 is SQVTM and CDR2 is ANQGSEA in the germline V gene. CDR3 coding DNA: TGCAGCGTAAGACAGGGGAAGGTAGATACGCAGTATTTT. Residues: CSVRQGKVDTQYF.

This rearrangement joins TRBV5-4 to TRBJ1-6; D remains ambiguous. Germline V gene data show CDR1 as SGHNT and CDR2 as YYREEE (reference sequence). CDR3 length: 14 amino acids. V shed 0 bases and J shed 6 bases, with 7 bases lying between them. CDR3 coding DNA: TGTGCCAGCAGCTTGGATATGAGTAATTCACCCCTCCACTTT. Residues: CASSLDMSNSPLHF.

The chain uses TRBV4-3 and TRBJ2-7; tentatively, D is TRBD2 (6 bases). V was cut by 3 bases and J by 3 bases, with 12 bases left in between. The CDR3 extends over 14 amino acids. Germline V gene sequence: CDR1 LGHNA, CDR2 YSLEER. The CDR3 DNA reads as TGCGCCAGCAGCCACCGGGCTAGCGACTACGAGCAGTACTTC. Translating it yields CASSHRASDYEQYF.

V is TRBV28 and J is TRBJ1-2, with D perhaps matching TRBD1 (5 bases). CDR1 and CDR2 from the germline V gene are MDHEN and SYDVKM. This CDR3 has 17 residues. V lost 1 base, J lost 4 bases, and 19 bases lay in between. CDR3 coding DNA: TGTGCCAGCAGTTTATTCTCTCTCCGGGACGCCCTCTATGGCTACACCTTC. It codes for CASSLFSLRDALYGYTF.

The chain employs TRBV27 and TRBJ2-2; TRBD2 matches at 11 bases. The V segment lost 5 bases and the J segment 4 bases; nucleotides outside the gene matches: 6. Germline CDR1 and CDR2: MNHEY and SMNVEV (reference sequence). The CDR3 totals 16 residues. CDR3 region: CASSPPSGGFTGELFF. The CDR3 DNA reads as TGTGCCAGCAGTCCCCCTAGCGGGGGGTTCACCGGGGAGCTGTTTTTT.

The CDR3 coding sequence is TGTGCCAGCTCACCACGAGGGGACACCGGGGAGCTGTTTTTT. The encoded protein is CASSPRGDTGELFF. This chain joins TRBV18 and TRBJ2-2, with D perhaps given as TRBD1 or TRBD2 (5 bases each). Trimming pared 1 base from V and 3 bases from J, leaving 6 bases between. Germline V gives CDR1 KGHSH, CDR2 LQKENI. CDR3 length equals 14 residues.